This entry lists 11 T cell receptor beta chains sequenced from one sample in a study of blood T cell repertoires in COVID-19. The assay was immunoSEQ multiplex PCR, and TCRdb's table has in-frame clones only and misses some. The sample records a few hundred thousand clones, about 87% being singletons. Sequencing used peripheral blood. The receptors stem from a woman in her forties or fifties who had recovered from COVID-19.

This clone came up a few times. This chain joins TRBV10-3 and TRBJ2-1; a weak D match, TRBD2 (5 bases). This CDR3 is 15 amino acids long. The V gene's germline CDR1 is ENHRY and CDR2 SYGVKD. V was trimmed by 2 bases and J by 7 bases, leaving 15 bases between them. CDR3: CAISEGTPGSNEQFF. In DNA, the CDR3 is TGTGCCATCAGTGAGGGCACCCCTGGGAGTAATGAGCAGTTCTTC.

J is TRBJ2-3 and V is TRBV7-2; TRBD2 is a possible D gene (6 bases). V was clipped by 8 bases and J by 2 bases, with 8 bases between them. The CDR3 runs 12 residues. In germline, CDR1 is SGHTA, CDR2 FQGNSA. The CDR3 DNA reads as TGTGCCAGCGGGCGGGACACAGATACGCAGTATTTT. Its protein is CASGRDTDTQYF.

This clone was found a few times. The rearrangement links TRBV28 to TRBJ2-3; the match to TRBD2 covers 9 bases. Germline-derived CDR1 and CDR2 are MDHEN and SYDVKM. The CDR3 runs 16 residues. Trimming at V came to 4 bases and at J to 1 base, leaving 6 bases not matched to a gene. The CDR3 loop reads CASSSPRLAGTDTQYF. The CDR3, as DNA: TGTGCCAGCAGTTCGCCAAGACTAGCGGGCACAGATACGCAGTATTTT. The complete variable domain, with remaining parts taken from reference TRBV28 and TRBJ2-3, reads DVKVTQSSRYLVKRTGEKVFLECVQDMDHENMFWYRQDPGLGLRLIYFSYDVKMKEKGDIPEGYSVSREKKERFSLILESASTNQTSMYLCASSSPRLAGTDTQYFGPGTRLTVL.

The rearrangement links TRBV24-1 to TRBJ1-6, with D perhaps matching TRBD1 (5 bases). V gave up 9 bases and J gave up 10 bases, with 15 bases separating them. CDR3 length: 13 amino acids. CDR1 and CDR2 from the germline V gene are KGHDR and SFDVKD. This chain's CDR3 is CATRRAGHSPLHF. Here the CDR3 DNA reads TGTGCCACCCGTCGCGCAGGACACTCACCCCTCCACTTT.

As concerns this clone: In the same sample, other DNA sequences code for this CDR3. The V call is TRBV5-4, the J call TRBJ2-1, with TRBD1 identical over 9 bases. CDR3 size: 15 residues. Germline CDR1 is SGHNT and CDR2 is YYREEE (reference sequence). J lost 2 bases, V lost 0 bases, and 0 bases had no gene match. The DNA for the CDR3 is TGTGCCAGCAGCTTGGGACAGGGGGCCTACAATGAGCAGTTCTTC. Translated: CASSLGQGAYNEQFF. The full variable domain, completed using reference TRBV5-4 and TRBJ2-1, is ETGVTQSPTHLIKTRGQQVTLRCSSQSGHNTVSWYQQALGQGPQFIFQYYREEENGRGNFPPRFSGLQFPNYSSELNVNALELDDSALYLCASSLGQGAYNEQFFGPGTRLTVL.

The chain carries TRBV4-3 and TRBJ1-2; perhaps TRBD1 as D (5 bases). From germline, CDR1 is LGHNA and CDR2 YSLEER. This CDR3 region has 15 residues. V gave up 0 bases and J gave up 8 bases, with 16 bases separating them. The CDR3 protein is CASSQDPRVGEGYTF. The CDR3 DNA sequence: TGCGCCAGCAGCCAAGATCCCAGGGTGGGCGAAGGCTACACCTTC.

This clone has a single count. V is TRBV11-3 and J is TRBJ2-3; maybe TRBD2 (7 bases). CDR1 is SGHNT and CDR2 is YENEEA in the germline V gene. CDR3 length: 13 amino acids. Trimming took off 5 bases at V and 7 bases at J, with 13 bases between the two ends. In DNA, the CDR3 is TGTGCCAGCAGCCAAGGGGGGGGAAATACGCAGTATTTT. It translates to CASSQGGGNTQYF.

The chain joins TRBV29-1 to TRBJ2-5; TRBD1 matches 7 bases. After removal of 3 bases from V and 2 bases from J, the junction contained 3 bases not matched to a gene. The CDR3 is 13 residues long. Germline V gene lookup returns CDR1 SQVTM and CDR2 ANQGSEA. The CDR3 DNA sequence: TGCAGCGTTGAGGTGACAGGGCAAGAGACCCAGTACTTC. This sequence encodes CSVEVTGQETQYF.

The chain employs TRBV11-3 and TRBJ2-7; 7 bases fit TRBD1. Germline-derived CDR1 and CDR2 are SGHNT and YENEEA. After removal of 1 base from V and 3 bases from J, the junction contained 6 bases not matched to a gene. This CDR3 has 15 residues. The chain's CDR3 is CASSLGRGQSYEQYF. In nucleotides, the CDR3 is TGTGCCAGCAGCTTAGGAAGGGGACAGAGCTACGAGCAGTACTTC.

The J gene is TRBJ2-1, the V gene TRBV15; 7 bases match TRBD1. The CDR3 covers 15 residues. With 0 bases clipped from V and 3 bases from J, the junction kept 2 bases outside the gene matches. CDR1 LNHNV and CDR2 YYDKDF come from the germline V gene (reference sequence). CDR3 sequence (DNA): TGTGCCACCAGCAGAGATAGGGGGCTCTACAATGAGCAGTTCTTC. Encoded protein: CATSRDRGLYNEQFF.

This clone was seen a few times. The chain recombines TRBV11-2 with TRBJ2-3, with D perhaps matching TRBD2 (6 bases). Trimming pared 5 bases from V and 4 bases from J, leaving 16 bases between. The CDR3 totals 15 residues. Germline CDR1 is SGHAT and CDR2 is FQNNGV. The CDR3 spells CASSPGGRLSDTQYF. CDR3 nucleotides: TGTGCCAGCAGCCCTGGGGGGAGATTGTCAGATACGCAGTATTTT.